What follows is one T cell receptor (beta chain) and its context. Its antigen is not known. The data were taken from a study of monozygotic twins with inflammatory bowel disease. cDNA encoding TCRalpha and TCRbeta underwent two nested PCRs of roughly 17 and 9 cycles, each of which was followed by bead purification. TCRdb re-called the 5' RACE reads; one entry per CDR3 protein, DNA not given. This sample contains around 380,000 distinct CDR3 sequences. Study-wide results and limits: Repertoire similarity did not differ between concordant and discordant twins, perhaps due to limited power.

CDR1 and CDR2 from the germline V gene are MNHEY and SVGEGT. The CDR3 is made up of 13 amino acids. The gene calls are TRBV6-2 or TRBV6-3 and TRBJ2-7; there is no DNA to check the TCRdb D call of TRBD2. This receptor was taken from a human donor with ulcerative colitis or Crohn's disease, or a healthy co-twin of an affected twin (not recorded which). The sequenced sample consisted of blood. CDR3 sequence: CASSYALAYEQYF.